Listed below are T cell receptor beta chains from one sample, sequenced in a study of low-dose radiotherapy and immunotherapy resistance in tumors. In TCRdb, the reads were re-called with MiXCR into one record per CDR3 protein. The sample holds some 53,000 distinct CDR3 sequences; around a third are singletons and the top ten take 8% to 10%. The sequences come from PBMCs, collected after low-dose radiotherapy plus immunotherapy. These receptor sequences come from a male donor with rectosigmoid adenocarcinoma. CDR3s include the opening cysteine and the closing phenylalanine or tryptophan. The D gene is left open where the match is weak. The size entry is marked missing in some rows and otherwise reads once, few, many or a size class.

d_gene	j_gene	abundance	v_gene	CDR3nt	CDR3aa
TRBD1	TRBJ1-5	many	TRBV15	TGTGCCACCAGCAGGGAACCGGGACAGGGTAATCAGCCCCAGCATTTT	CATSREPGQGNQPQHF
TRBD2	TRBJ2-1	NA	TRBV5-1	TGCGCCAGCAGCACCGGGACTAGCGGGATTTTAGGGGATGAGCAGTTCTTC	CASSTGTSGILGDEQFF
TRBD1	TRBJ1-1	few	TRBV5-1	TGCGCCAGCAGCCCCCGACCCCAGGGGGCTGCTGAAGCTTTCTTT	CASSPRPQGAAEAFF
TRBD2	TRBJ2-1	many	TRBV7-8	TGTGCCAGCAGCCCAAGACTAGCGGGAGCCAATGAGCAGTTCTTC	CASSPRLAGANEQFF
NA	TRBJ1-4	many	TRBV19	TGTGCCAGTAGACGGGGCAGCCCTAATGAAAAACTGTTTTTT	CASRRGSPNEKLFF
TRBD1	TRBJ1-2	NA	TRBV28	TGTGCCAGCAGTAAGACAGGGGGCAACCACCCACTATGGGGCTACACCTTC	CASSKTGGNHPLWGYTF
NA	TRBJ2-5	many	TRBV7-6	TGTGCCAGCAGCTTAGCCGGGACACCTAAAGAGACCCAGTACTTC	CASSLAGTPKETQYF
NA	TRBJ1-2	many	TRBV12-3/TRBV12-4	TGTGCCAGCACCCGGGGAGGAGGACGCTACACCTTC	CASTRGGGRYTF
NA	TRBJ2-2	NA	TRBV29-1	TGCAGCGCCCGAGACAACACCGGGGAGCTGTTTTTT	CSARDNTGELFF
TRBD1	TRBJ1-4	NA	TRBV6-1	TGTGCCAGCAGTGTAGTAGGGGGCAGGGAAAAACTGTTTTTT	CASSVVGGREKLFF
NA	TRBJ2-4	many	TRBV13	TGTGCCAGCAGCTTACGAAGGGGACCAATAATGGGGACCAAAAACATTCAGTACTTC	CASSLRRGPIMGTKNIQYF
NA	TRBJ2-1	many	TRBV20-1	TGCAGTGCTAGAGTTCCGACTGTAGGTGAGCAGTTCTTC	CSARVPTVGEQFF
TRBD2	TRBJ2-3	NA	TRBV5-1	TGCGCCAGCAGCTGGACTAGCGGGACTGGGGATACGCAGTATTTT	CASSWTSGTGDTQYF
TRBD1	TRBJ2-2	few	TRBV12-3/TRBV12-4	TGTGCCAGCAGCCTGACAGGGCTGGGAAGAACCGGGGAGCTGTTTTTT	CASSLTGLGRTGELFF
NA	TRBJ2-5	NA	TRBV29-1	TGCAGCGTAACCCTCGGCCCGCGGGAGACCCAGTACTTC	CSVTLGPRETQYF
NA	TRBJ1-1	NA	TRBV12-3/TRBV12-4	TGTGCCACGCGAACACAGGTTCGGACTGAAGCTTTCTTT	CATRTQVRTEAFF
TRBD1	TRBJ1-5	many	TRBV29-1	TGCAGCGTTCGATCTGGGACAGGGCCCAATCAGCCCCAGCATTTT	CSVRSGTGPNQPQHF
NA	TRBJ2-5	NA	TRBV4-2	TGTGCCAGCAGCCAAGCGGAGGCGGGACCAGAGACCCAGTACTTC	CASSQAEAGPETQYF
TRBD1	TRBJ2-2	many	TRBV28	TGTGCCAGCAGTTTCTTTGGGACAGGGGTGACCGGGGAGCTGTTTTTT	CASSFFGTGVTGELFF
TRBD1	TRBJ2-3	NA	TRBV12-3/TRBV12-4	TGTGCCAGCGATCCCGGGACAGGGTACACAGATACGCAGTATTTT	CASDPGTGYTDTQYF
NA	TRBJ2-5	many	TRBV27	TGTGCCAGCAGTTTCTTGGGCGCCGAGACCCAGTACTTC	CASSFLGAETQYF
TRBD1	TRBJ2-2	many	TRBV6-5	TGTGCCAGCAGGCGCCGGGACAGGGGATGGTCCACCGGGGAGCTGTTTTTT	CASRRRDRGWSTGELFF